This is a list of T cell receptor beta chains from one sample in a study of shared clonotypes between healthy human individuals. Assay: immunoSEQ multiplex PCR; the TCRdb copy retains only in-frame clones and omits some. The sample includes approximately 2,000,000 clones, roughly 93% seen only once; the top ten take about 1.7%. Sample: naive CD8+ T cells from PBMCs. The receptors were sampled from a man aged 18 to 29 in good health. Some clones in this sample may be carry-over from other donors' samples. The CDR3 runs from the conserved cysteine through the conserved F or W. Each record gives: clone size, J gene, V gene, D gene, CDR3 DNA, CDR3 protein. A D gene is named only where the DNA matches it firmly. Expanded clones get a size class; other rows say once, few or many, or leave the size out.

abundance: .; j_gene: TRBJ2-1; v_gene: TRBV10-2; d_gene: TRBD2; CDR3nt: TGCGCCAGCAGTGAGACTAGCGATGAGCAGTTCTTC; CDR3aa: CASSETSDEQFF
abundance: .; j_gene: TRBJ2-7; v_gene: TRBV19; d_gene: .; CDR3nt: TGTGCCAGTAGTATAGGACTACCGCTGACGTCCTACGAGCAGTACTTC; CDR3aa: CASSIGLPLTSYEQYF
abundance: .; j_gene: TRBJ2-7; v_gene: TRBV6-5; d_gene: TRBD1; CDR3nt: TGTGCCAGCAGATCCACAGGGGCCGAGCAGTACTTC; CDR3aa: CASRSTGAEQYF
abundance: .; j_gene: TRBJ2-2; v_gene: TRBV7-7; d_gene: .; CDR3nt: TGTGCCAGCAGCTTCTCCGGAAACACCGGGGAGCTGTTTTTT; CDR3aa: CASSFSGNTGELFF
abundance: .; j_gene: TRBJ2-1; v_gene: TRBV4-2; d_gene: .; CDR3nt: TGTGCCAGCAGCCAAGTGGGGACTTCTGAGCAGTTCTTC; CDR3aa: CASSQVGTSEQFF
abundance: few; j_gene: TRBJ1-2; v_gene: TRBV14; d_gene: .; CDR3nt: TGTGCCAGCAGCCAAGATCGGAAGGGGAACTATGGCTACACCTTC; CDR3aa: CASSQDRKGNYGYTF
abundance: .; j_gene: TRBJ2-7; v_gene: TRBV6-4; d_gene: TRBD1; CDR3nt: TGTGCCAACTCGCCCCGACAGGGACGAGGTCTCTCCTACGAGCAGTACTTC; CDR3aa: CANSPRQGRGLSYEQYF
abundance: .; j_gene: TRBJ2-5; v_gene: TRBV28; d_gene: .; CDR3nt: TGTGCCAGCAGCCAGTGGGGGGGCGCGGGTGGTGAGACCCAGTACTTC; CDR3aa: CASSQWGGAGGETQYF
abundance: few; j_gene: TRBJ2-7; v_gene: TRBV27; d_gene: .; CDR3nt: TGTGCCAGCAGTTTAACGGGGAGCTACGAGCAGTACTTC; CDR3aa: CASSLTGSYEQYF
abundance: .; j_gene: TRBJ1-2; v_gene: TRBV6-1; d_gene: .; CDR3nt: TGTGCCAGCAGGCAGACAGGAGGTGGCTACACCTTC; CDR3aa: CASRQTGGGYTF
abundance: .; j_gene: TRBJ1-5; v_gene: TRBV6-1; d_gene: .; CDR3nt: TGTGCCAGCAGTGACCGCCCGGGGGTCGGTCAGCCCCAGCATTTT; CDR3aa: CASSDRPGVGQPQHF
abundance: once; j_gene: TRBJ1-2; v_gene: TRBV5-1; d_gene: .; CDR3nt: TGCGCCAGCAGCGATGGACAGACCGGGCCTAACTATGGCTACACCTTC; CDR3aa: CASSDGQTGPNYGYTF
abundance: .; j_gene: TRBJ2-7; v_gene: TRBV7-9; d_gene: TRBD1; CDR3nt: TGTGCCAGCAGCCCCCGGGACAGGCACTACGAGCAGTACTTC; CDR3aa: CASSPRDRHYEQYF
abundance: once; j_gene: TRBJ1-1; v_gene: TRBV4-2; d_gene: .; CDR3nt: TGTGCCAGCAGCCCTGGGGGGGGGACTGAAGCTTTCTTT; CDR3aa: CASSPGGGTEAFF
abundance: .; j_gene: TRBJ2-7; v_gene: TRBV27; d_gene: .; CDR3nt: TGTGCCAGCAGTTTATTGGGTCTGGGGGGCGAGCAGTACTTC; CDR3aa: CASSLLGLGGEQYF
abundance: .; j_gene: TRBJ1-5; v_gene: TRBV2; d_gene: .; CDR3nt: TGTGCCAGCAGTGGCTTCAGCAATCAGCCCCAGCATTTT; CDR3aa: CASSGFSNQPQHF
abundance: .; j_gene: TRBJ2-7; v_gene: TRBV5-1; d_gene: .; CDR3nt: TGCGCCAGCAAATTATCCGGGGACTACGAGCAGTACTTC; CDR3aa: CASKLSGDYEQYF
abundance: .; j_gene: TRBJ1-1; v_gene: TRBV27; d_gene: .; CDR3nt: TGTGCCAGCAGTGGGGGCAGGGGTCTGGCTGAAGCTTTCTTT; CDR3aa: CASSGGRGLAEAFF
abundance: once; j_gene: TRBJ1-5; v_gene: TRBV28; d_gene: .; CDR3nt: TGTGCCAGCAGTTTAGGAGTGAGGGATCAGCCCCAGCATTTT; CDR3aa: CASSLGVRDQPQHF
abundance: .; j_gene: TRBJ2-1; v_gene: TRBV13; d_gene: .; CDR3nt: TGTGCCAGCAGCTTCGGGGACACATTTAGCTCCTACAATGAGCAGTTCTTC; CDR3aa: CASSFGDTFSSYNEQFF
abundance: .; j_gene: TRBJ2-3; v_gene: TRBV6-5; d_gene: TRBD2; CDR3nt: TGTGCCAGCAGTTCCATGTGGGGGAGGGCAGATACGCAGTATTTT; CDR3aa: CASSSMWGRADTQYF
abundance: .; j_gene: TRBJ2-3; v_gene: TRBV9; d_gene: TRBD2; CDR3nt: TGTGCCAGCAGCTTAGGGACTAGTCTCAGCCCAGATACGCAGTATTTT; CDR3aa: CASSLGTSLSPDTQYF
abundance: once; j_gene: TRBJ2-3; v_gene: TRBV28; d_gene: TRBD2; CDR3nt: TGTGCCAGCAGTTTTTTCGAGACTAGCGGCACAGATACGCAGTATTTT; CDR3aa: CASSFFETSGTDTQYF
abundance: .; j_gene: TRBJ1-4; v_gene: TRBV10-3; d_gene: .; CDR3nt: TGTGCCATCAGTGAGTCGATGAACCAAGGAGGGGAAAAACTGTTTTTT; CDR3aa: CAISESMNQGGEKLFF
abundance: once; j_gene: TRBJ2-1; v_gene: TRBV5-4; d_gene: .; CDR3nt: TGTGCCAGCAGCTTGTTCCCCAGGGATATCCCCAATGAGCAGTTCTTC; CDR3aa: CASSLFPRDIPNEQFF
abundance: .; j_gene: TRBJ2-7; v_gene: TRBV6-6; d_gene: .; CDR3nt: TGTGCCAGCAGTTACGGGGGCGAGCAGTACTTC; CDR3aa: CASSYGGEQYF
abundance: .; j_gene: TRBJ2-7; v_gene: TRBV7-9; d_gene: .; CDR3nt: TGTGCCAGCAGCTTTCCGGCTAGCTCCTACGAGCAGTACTTC; CDR3aa: CASSFPASSYEQYF
abundance: .; j_gene: TRBJ2-3; v_gene: TRBV5-1; d_gene: TRBD2; CDR3nt: TGCGCCAGCAGCCCTAATCCAACTAGCGGGAGGGTACTGACAGATACGCAGTATTTT; CDR3aa: CASSPNPTSGRVLTDTQYF
abundance: few; j_gene: TRBJ1-1; v_gene: TRBV20-1; d_gene: .; CDR3nt: TGCAGTGCTAGAATTGGGGAAGCTTTCTTT; CDR3aa: CSARIGEAFF
abundance: .; j_gene: TRBJ1-2; v_gene: TRBV7-2; d_gene: .; CDR3nt: TGTGCCAGCAGCTTTTCCCCCCAGTCTAGCTATGGCTACACCTTC; CDR3aa: CASSFSPQSSYGYTF
abundance: few; j_gene: TRBJ1-1; v_gene: TRBV29-1; d_gene: TRBD1; CDR3nt: TGCAGCGTTGAAAACAGGGGGTTAACTGAAGCTTTCTTT; CDR3aa: CSVENRGLTEAFF
abundance: .; j_gene: TRBJ2-7; v_gene: TRBV5-1; d_gene: .; CDR3nt: TGCGCCAGCAGCTTGGAGGCAAGAAGCTCCTACGAGCAGTACTTC; CDR3aa: CASSLEARSSYEQYF
abundance: .; j_gene: TRBJ2-1; v_gene: TRBV7-9; d_gene: .; CDR3nt: TGTGCCAGCAGCTTAGGCAGGGCCTGGGAGGATGAGCAGTTCTTC; CDR3aa: CASSLGRAWEDEQFF
abundance: .; j_gene: TRBJ2-7; v_gene: TRBV19; d_gene: .; CDR3nt: TGTGCCAGTAGTAACGGACGGGGGACCTACGAGCAGTACTTC; CDR3aa: CASSNGRGTYEQYF
abundance: .; j_gene: TRBJ2-1; v_gene: TRBV4-3; d_gene: .; CDR3nt: TGCGCCAGCAGCCCAACAGGGAACAATGAGCAGTTCTTC; CDR3aa: CASSPTGNNEQFF
abundance: .; j_gene: TRBJ1-1; v_gene: TRBV5-6; d_gene: .; CDR3nt: TGTGCCAGCAGCTTGATCAGCACTGAAGCTTTCTTT; CDR3aa: CASSLISTEAFF
abundance: .; j_gene: TRBJ2-1; v_gene: TRBV19; d_gene: .; CDR3nt: TGTGCCAGTGCTCCGGGGGCCAGCTCCTACAATGAGCAGTTCTTC; CDR3aa: CASAPGASSYNEQFF
abundance: .; j_gene: TRBJ2-7; v_gene: TRBV28; d_gene: .; CDR3nt: TGTGCCAGCAGTTCCCGGGACACCCACTACGAGCAGTACTTC; CDR3aa: CASSSRDTHYEQYF
abundance: .; j_gene: TRBJ2-7; v_gene: TRBV6-5; d_gene: TRBD1; CDR3nt: TGTGCCAGCAGTTACCATCGGACAGGGACCTACGAGCAGTACTTC; CDR3aa: CASSYHRTGTYEQYF